A selection of T cell receptor beta chains follows, all from one sample in a study of radiotherapy plus CTLA-4 blockade in lung cancer. Repertoires were generated with immunoSEQ multiplex PCR, while TCRdb's copy carries only in-frame clones and drops some. This sample has more than 90,000 clones, with roughly 74% found just once. The material was peripheral blood, obtained from a patient treated with radiotherapy plus ipilimumab. The receptors shown here come from a human donor with non-small cell lung cancer who had a partial response to radiotherapy plus ipilimumab. Both conserved end residues are part of each CDR3. Fields, in order: J gene, V gene, CDR3 protein.

TRBJ1-2,TRBV6-1,CASWSTGESYGYTF
TRBJ1-3,TRBV28,CASSSLGQGNTIYF
TRBJ1-1,TRBV29-1,CSVATGVATEAFF
TRBJ2-5,TRBV7-9,CASGFMGVQQETQYF
TRBJ2-4,TRBV4-3,CASSLRQPGGAKNIQYF
TRBJ1-5,TRBV27,CASSREGVNQPQHF
TRBJ2-5,TRBV28,CASSFIGRGFQETQYF
TRBJ2-3,TRBV4-3,CASSQFTGTSGLKSTDTQYF
TRBJ2-3,TRBV28,CASSFGGSTDTQYF
TRBJ1-1,TRBV27,CASSIQGNTEAFF
TRBJ1-1,TRBV7-2,CASSPRTGNTEAFF
TRBJ2-7,TRBV4-1,CASSHGQGPSYEQYF
TRBJ2-1,TRBV4-1,CASSQLGGSNDEQFF
TRBJ1-2,TRBV2,CASSLRAAPNYGYTF
TRBJ2-5,TRBV6-5,CASWELQETQYF
TRBJ1-2,TRBV28,CASSDNRGGYTF
TRBJ1-4,TRBV5-4,CASSGGVATNEKLFF
TRBJ2-3,TRBV5-1,CASSLTGGGTDTQYF
TRBJ1-2,TRBV15,CATSRGQGIYGYTF
TRBJ1-1,TRBV5-1,CASSLAGPLMNTEAFF
TRBJ1-1,TRBV11-3,CASSEGGGTEAFF
TRBJ2-1,TRBV27,CASSQAGGPVNEQFF
TRBJ2-1,TRBV7-2,CASSIQGQGAKNEQFF
TRBJ2-2,TRBV18,CASSSTGMNTGELFF
TRBJ1-5,TRBV28,CASSLNGYSNQPQHF
TRBJ2-3,TRBV4-2,CASSQDRSTDTQYF
TRBJ2-1,TRBV10-3,CAISEAGGSGSIVEQFF
TRBJ2-4,TRBV4-2,CASSQTAGQTKNIQYF
TRBJ1-4,TRBV7-8,CASSLDRGEKLFF
TRBJ1-5,TRBV19,CASRWDKGGYQPQHF
TRBJ2-7,TRBV5-6,CASSLRTADYEQYF
TRBJ2-5,TRBV27,CASRPERSPWFGETQYF
TRBJ2-1,TRBV27,CASSFASGLGNEQFF
TRBJ2-2,TRBV7-2,CASRVAGGTGELFF
TRBJ1-5,TRBV7-8,CASSLAERSSQPQHF
TRBJ2-1,TRBV28,CASSLTAGGNEQFF
TRBJ1-5,TRBV2,CASRGQGGLPQHF
TRBJ2-7,TRBV5-1,CASSFASGQTYEQYF
TRBJ2-1,TRBV5-1,CASSQGTSGSNEQFF
TRBJ2-3,TRBV6-5,CASKIAGAGTDTQYF
TRBJ2-5,TRBV7-9,CASSLEQGIWETQYF
TRBJ2-2,TRBV6-6,CASSLRREAGELFF
TRBJ2-1,TRBV7-2,CASSFLAGGPSYNEQFF
TRBJ2-1,TRBV9,CASSNTGALNNEQFF
TRBJ2-1,TRBV5-1,CASSLESGWANEQFF
TRBJ2-1,TRBV7-9,CASSLVVAGINYNEQFF
TRBJ2-7,TRBV15,CATRDGSGYEQYF
TRBJ2-7,TRBV27,CASRQQGAIHEQYF
TRBJ2-3,TRBV28,CASKGAPRTDTQYF
TRBJ2-7,TRBV5-4,CASSYGQDLTYEQYF
TRBJ2-1,TRBV5-4,CASSYWGTSGRKLVDEQFF
TRBJ2-2,TRBV5-1,CASSLDSATGTGELFF
TRBJ1-5,TRBV6-1,CASSLDRNQPQHF
TRBJ2-3,TRBV10-3,CATGTADTQYF